This T cell receptor beta chain stems from a study of blood T cell repertoires in COVID-19 (dated by TCRdb to 2018 to 2021). For context, the study as a whole: Samples from collaborators originated in the United States, Italy and Spain and spanned both the acute and convalescent phases of COVID-19. The prospective study material was composed of cDNA or gDNA derived from T cells, B-cell-depleted T cells, or PBMCs. Subjects who had been exposed to COVID-19, were actively infected with it, or had recovered from it provided the deeply sampled blood TCRbeta repertoires that made up the dataset. The repertoires were released in a freely available public database meant as a resource for research on the immune response to SARS-CoV-2. Samples came from the ongoing ImmuneRACE study (first 160 participants) plus 1,254 subjects from 6 global collaborators. Sample metadata almost always included a de-identified subject ID, COVID-19 status, age in years and sex. Where available, HLA class I and class II types were taken from metadata supplied by the sample provider and were not determined by assay-based typing.

Inclusive of the bounding cysteine and phenylalanine, the CDR3 is 15 residues long. Only the CDR3 region is kept as DNA, spanning 45 bases read in frame from base 1. Via the germline V gene (reference sequence), CDR1 is LNHNV and CDR2 YYDKDF. Relative to germline, V is missing 5 bases and J is missing 4 bases, with 6 bases of the junction outside any gene match. Overall study results and their limits: The amount of clinical and demographic metadata varied by source and participant and was provided uncurated.

Whole blood was collected in K2EDTA tubes by collaborating institutions according to the institutions' own protocols. For TCRbeta analysis, collaborator samples were shipped as frozen whole blood, as isolated PBMCs, or as DNA extracted from either sample type. TCRbeta CDR3 regions were amplified from genomic DNA by means of the immunoSEQ Assay, a bias-controlled multiplex PCR. The study's processing was this. The number of nucleated cells in each sample was estimated by amplification of reference gene primers within the assay. To quantify the absolute abundance of each unique TCRbeta CDR3 rearrangement, sequence reads were collapsed and filtered. For each sample, productive Simpson clonality was calculated as the square root of Simpson's diversity index over productive rearrangements. TCRdb re-hosts the immuneACCESS table, in-frame sequences only. Its copies lack some clones; in the studies checked, an unresolved V gene accounts for under half of them, and the cause for the rest is not known. Clonal size and the V and J genes are those of that table, whereas D and trimming came from the DNA. The sample data list 200,000 to 250,000 clones, and roughly 88% of these were observed just once. Roughly an eighth of the sample is held by the ten biggest clonotypes.

A note on this clone: This clone's antigen is unknown. Within one base of it there is no much larger clone, and no base qualities were kept.

Sequences were obtained from peripheral blood. This TCR was recovered from a man aged 80 or over with acute or convalescent COVID-19. The chain is assembled from TRBV15 and TRBJ2-3; 10 nucleotides in the junction match TRBD2. DNA sequence: TGTGCCACCAGCCGTCTAGCGGGAGTCTCAGATACGCAGTATTTT. Protein translation: CATSRLAGVSDTQYF.